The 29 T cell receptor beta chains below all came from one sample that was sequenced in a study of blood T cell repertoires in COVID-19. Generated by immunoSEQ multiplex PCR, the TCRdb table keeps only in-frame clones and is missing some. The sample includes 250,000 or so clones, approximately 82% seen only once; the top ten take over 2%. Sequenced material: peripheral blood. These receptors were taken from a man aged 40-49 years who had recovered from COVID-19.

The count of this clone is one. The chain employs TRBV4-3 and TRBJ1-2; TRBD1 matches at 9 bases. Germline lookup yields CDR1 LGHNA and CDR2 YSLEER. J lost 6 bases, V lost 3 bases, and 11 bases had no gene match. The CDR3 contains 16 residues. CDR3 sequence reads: CASSQTPGQGANGYTF. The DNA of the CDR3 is TGCGCCAGCAGCCAGACCCCGGGACAGGGCGCTAATGGCTACACCTTC.

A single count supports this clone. The chain's CDR3 is CASSLVSEETQYF. The CDR3 DNA reads TGTGCCAGCAGCTTGGTGTCAGAAGAGACCCAGTACTTC. The rearrangement joins TRBV5-4 to TRBJ2-5, with D uncertain. V lost 0 bases, J lost 3 bases, and 6 bases lay in between. The CDR3 is 13 residues long. CDR1 and CDR2 from the germline V gene are SGHNT and YYREEE (reference sequence).

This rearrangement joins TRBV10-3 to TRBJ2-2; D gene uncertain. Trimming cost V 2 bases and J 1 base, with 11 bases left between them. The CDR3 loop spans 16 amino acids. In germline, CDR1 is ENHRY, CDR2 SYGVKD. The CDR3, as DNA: TGTGCCATCAGTGAGCTTCTTGCGAGGAACACCGGGGAGCTGTTTTTT. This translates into CAISELLARNTGELFF.

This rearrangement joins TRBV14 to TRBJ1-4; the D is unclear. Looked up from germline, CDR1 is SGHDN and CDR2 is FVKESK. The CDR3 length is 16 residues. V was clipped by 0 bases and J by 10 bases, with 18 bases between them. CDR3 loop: CASSQDLSGVGRKLFF. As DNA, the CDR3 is TGTGCCAGCAGCCAAGATTTGTCGGGAGTCGGCAGAAAACTGTTTTTT.

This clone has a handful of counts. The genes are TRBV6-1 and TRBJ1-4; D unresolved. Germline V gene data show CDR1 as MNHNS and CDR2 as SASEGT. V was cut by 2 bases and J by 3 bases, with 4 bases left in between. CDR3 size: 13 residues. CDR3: CASSESPNEKLFF. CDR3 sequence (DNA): TGTGCCAGCAGTGAATCTCCTAATGAAAAACTGTTTTTT.

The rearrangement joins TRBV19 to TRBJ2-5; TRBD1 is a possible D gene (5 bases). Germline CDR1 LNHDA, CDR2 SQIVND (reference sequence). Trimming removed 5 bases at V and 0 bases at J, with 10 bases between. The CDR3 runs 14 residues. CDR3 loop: CASSYRRYQETQYF. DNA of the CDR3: TGTGCCAGTAGTTACAGGCGATACCAAGAGACCCAGTACTTC.

This chain's CDR3 is CATSDSGVAGGDEQYF. The CDR3 DNA sequence: TGTGCCACCAGTGATTCCGGGGTAGCGGGAGGAGACGAGCAGTACTTC. This chain links TRBV24-1 with TRBJ2-7; 10 bases map to TRBD2. CDR1 is KGHDR, CDR2 SFDVKD, per germline. With 2 bases clipped from V and 5 bases from J, the junction kept 8 bases outside the gene matches. This CDR3 is 16 amino acids long.

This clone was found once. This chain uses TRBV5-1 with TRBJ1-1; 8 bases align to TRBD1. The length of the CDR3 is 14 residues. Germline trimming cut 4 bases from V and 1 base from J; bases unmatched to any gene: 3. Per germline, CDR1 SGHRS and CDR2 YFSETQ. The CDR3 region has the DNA TGCGCCAGCAGCACCGGGACAGGGAACACTGAAGCTTTCTTT. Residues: CASSTGTGNTEAFF.

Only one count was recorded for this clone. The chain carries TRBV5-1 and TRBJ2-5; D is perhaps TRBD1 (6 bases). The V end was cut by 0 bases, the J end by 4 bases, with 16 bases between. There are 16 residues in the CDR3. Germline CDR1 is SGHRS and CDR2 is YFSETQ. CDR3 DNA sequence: TGCGCCAGCAGCTTGGTAGGGCAGGGGAATCCAGAGACCCAGTACTTC. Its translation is CASSLVGQGNPETQYF.

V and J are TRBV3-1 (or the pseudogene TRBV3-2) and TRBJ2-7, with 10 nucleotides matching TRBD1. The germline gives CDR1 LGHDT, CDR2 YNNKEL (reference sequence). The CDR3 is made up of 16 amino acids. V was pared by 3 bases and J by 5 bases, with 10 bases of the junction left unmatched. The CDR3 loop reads CASSQGQGPLSNEQYF. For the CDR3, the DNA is TGTGCCAGCAGCCAGGGACAGGGGCCACTTAGCAACGAGCAGTACTTC.

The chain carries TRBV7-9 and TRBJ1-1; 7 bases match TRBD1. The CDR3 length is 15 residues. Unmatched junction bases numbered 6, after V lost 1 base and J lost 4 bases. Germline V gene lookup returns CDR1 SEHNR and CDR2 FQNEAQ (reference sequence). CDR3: CASSLGQGGVTEAFF. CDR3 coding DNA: TGTGCCAGCAGCTTAGGACAGGGTGGGGTCACTGAAGCTTTCTTT. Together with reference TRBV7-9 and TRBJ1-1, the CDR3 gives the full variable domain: DTGVSQNPRHKITKRGQNVTFRCDPISEHNRLYWYRQTLGQGPEFLTYFQNEAQLEKSRLLSDRFSAERPKGSFSTLEIQRTEQGDSAMYLCASSLGQGGVTEAFFGQGTRLTVV.

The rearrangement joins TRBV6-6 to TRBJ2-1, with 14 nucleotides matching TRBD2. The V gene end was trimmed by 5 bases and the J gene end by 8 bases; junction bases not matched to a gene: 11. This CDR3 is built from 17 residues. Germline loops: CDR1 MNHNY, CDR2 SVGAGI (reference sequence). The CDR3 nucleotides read TGTGCCAGCAGTCCCGGGACTAGCGGGGGATACCCCCATGAGCAGTTCTTC. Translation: CASSPGTSGGYPHEQFF.

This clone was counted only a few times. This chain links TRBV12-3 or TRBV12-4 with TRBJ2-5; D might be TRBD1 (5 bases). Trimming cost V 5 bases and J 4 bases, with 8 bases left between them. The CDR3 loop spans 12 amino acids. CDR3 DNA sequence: TGTGCCAGCAGTGTTAGGGGAGAGACCCAGTACTTC. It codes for CASSVRGETQYF.

The CDR3 DNA follows: TGTGCCAGCAGTATTACAGGGTCCGGAGATACGCAGTATTTT. Translating gives CASSITGSGDTQYF. The J gene is TRBJ2-3, the V gene TRBV6-4, with D possibly being TRBD1 (6 bases). CDR3 length: 14 residues. V lost 5 bases, J lost 5 bases, and 14 bases lay in between. Looked up from germline, CDR1 is MRHNA and CDR2 is SNTAGT.

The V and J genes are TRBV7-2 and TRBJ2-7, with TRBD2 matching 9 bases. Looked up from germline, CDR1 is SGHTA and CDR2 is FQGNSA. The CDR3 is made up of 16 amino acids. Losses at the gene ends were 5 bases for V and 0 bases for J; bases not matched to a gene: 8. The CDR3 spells CASSLLGGGVSYEQYF. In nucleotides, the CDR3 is TGTGCCAGCAGCCTCCTTGGCGGGGGGGTCTCCTACGAGCAGTACTTC.

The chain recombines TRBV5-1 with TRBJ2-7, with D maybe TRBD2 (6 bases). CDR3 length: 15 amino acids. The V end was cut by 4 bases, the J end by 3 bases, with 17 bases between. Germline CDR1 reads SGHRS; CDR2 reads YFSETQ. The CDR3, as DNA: TGCGCCAGCAGCGGAGGGACGGGCGCCCTCTACGAGCAGTACTTC. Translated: CASSGGTGALYEQYF.

CDR3 amino acids: CSVTDSSGNTIYF. CDR3 sequence (DNA): TGCAGCGTTACGGACAGCTCTGGAAACACCATATATTTT. V usage is TRBV29-1 and J usage is TRBJ1-3, with D perhaps TRBD1 (6 bases). Germline V gene data show CDR1 as SQVTM and CDR2 as ANQGSEA. CDR3 length: 13 residues. Trimming pared 5 bases from V and 0 bases from J, leaving 8 bases between.

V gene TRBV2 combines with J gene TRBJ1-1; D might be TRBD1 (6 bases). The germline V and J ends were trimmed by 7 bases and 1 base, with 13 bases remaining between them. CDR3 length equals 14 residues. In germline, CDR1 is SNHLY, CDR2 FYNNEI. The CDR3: CASIIRQANTEAFF. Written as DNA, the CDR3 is TGTGCCAGCATAATTCGACAGGCGAACACTGAAGCTTTCTTT.

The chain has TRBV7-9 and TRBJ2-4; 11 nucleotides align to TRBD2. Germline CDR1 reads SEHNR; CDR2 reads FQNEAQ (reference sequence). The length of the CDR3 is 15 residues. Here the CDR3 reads CAAGMSGLAENIQYF. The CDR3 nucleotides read TGTGCGGCGGGTATGTCGGGACTAGCGGAAAACATTCAGTACTTC.

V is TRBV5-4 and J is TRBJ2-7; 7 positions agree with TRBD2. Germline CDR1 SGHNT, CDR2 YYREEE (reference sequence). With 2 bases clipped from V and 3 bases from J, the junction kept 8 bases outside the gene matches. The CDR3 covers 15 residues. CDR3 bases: TGTGCCAGCAGCTTTAAGCGGGATGGGATCTACGAGCAGTACTTC. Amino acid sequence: CASSFKRDGIYEQYF.

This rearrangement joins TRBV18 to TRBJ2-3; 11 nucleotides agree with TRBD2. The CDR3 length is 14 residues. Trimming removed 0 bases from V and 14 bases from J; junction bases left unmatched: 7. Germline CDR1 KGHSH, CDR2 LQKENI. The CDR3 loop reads CASSPPTSGMGPYF. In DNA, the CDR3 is TGTGCCAGCTCACCACCGACTAGCGGGATGGGGCCGTATTTT. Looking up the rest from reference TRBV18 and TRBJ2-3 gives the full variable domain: NAGVMQNPRHLVRRRGQEARLRCSPMKGHSHVYWYRQLPEEGLKFMVYLQKENIIDESGMPKERFSAEFPKEGPSILRIQQVVRGDSAAYFCASSPPTSGMGPYFGPGTRLTVL.

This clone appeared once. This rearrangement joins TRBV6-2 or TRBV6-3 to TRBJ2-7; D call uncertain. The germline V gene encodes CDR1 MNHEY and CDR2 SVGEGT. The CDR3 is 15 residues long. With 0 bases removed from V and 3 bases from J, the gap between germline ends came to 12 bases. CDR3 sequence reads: CASSYSNSRIYEQYF. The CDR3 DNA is TGTGCCAGCAGTTACTCGAACAGCAGGATCTACGAGCAGTACTTC.

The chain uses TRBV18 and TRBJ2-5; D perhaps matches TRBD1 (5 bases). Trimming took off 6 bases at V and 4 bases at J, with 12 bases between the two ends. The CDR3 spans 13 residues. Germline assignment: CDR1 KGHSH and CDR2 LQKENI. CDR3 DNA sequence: TGTGCCAGCTCTCGTGACAGTGTAGAGACCCAGTACTTC. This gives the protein CASSRDSVETQYF.

CDR3 in DNA: TGTGCCAGCAGCCTAAATGGGGGGGAGCAGTACTTC. This codes for CASSLNGGEQYF. V and J are TRBV5-4 and TRBJ2-7; TRBD2 might be the D (6 bases). Between the trimmed V and J ends, which lost 4 bases and 7 bases, there was a span of 12 bases. This CDR3 is built from 12 residues. Germline CDR1 is SGHNT and CDR2 is YYREEE (reference sequence).

The CDR3 DNA follows: TGTGCCAGCTCACCCGTAATTGGCGGGACAGGGTTTACCTACGAGCAGTACTTC. It codes for CASSPVIGGTGFTYEQYF. This chain links TRBV18 with TRBJ2-7; 9 bases are shared with TRBD1. Germline V CDR1 and CDR2: KGHSH, LQKENI. CDR3 length: 18 amino acids. The V and J ends lost 3 bases and 2 bases, in that order; junction bases with no gene match: 14.

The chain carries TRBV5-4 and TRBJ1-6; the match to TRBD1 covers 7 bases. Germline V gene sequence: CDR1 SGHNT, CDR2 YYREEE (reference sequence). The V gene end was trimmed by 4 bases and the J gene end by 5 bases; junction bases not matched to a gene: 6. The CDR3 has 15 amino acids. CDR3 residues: CASSGGTAHNSPLHF. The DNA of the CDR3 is TGTGCCAGCAGCGGAGGGACAGCCCATAATTCACCCCTCCACTTT.

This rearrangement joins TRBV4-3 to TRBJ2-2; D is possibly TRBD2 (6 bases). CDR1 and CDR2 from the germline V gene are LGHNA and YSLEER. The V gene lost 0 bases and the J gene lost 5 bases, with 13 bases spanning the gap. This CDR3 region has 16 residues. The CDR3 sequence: CASSQEGEEGTGELFF. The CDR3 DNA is TGCGCCAGCAGCCAAGAGGGGGAGGAGGGAACCGGGGAGCTGTTTTTT.

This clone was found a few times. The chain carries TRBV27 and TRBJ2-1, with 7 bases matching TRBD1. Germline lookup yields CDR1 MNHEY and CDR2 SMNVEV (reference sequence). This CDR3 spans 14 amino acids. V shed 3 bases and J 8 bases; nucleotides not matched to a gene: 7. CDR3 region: CASSLRQGYYEQFF. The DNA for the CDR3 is TGTGCCAGCAGTTTGAGACAGGGATATTATGAGCAGTTCTTC.

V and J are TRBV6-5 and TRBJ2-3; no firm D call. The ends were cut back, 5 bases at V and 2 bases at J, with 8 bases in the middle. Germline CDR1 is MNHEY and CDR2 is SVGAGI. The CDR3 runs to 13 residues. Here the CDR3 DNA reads TGTGCCAGCAGTATACGACTCACAGATACGCAGTATTTT. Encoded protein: CASSIRLTDTQYF.